Described below is a single T cell receptor beta chain sequence and its context. This sample is drawn from a study of blood T cell repertoires in COVID-19. Study summary: Material from acute and convalescent COVID-19 was sourced from the United States, Italy and Spain. The analysed material was cDNA or gDNA that came from T cells, B-cell-depleted T cells, or PBMCs.

Assay: immunoSEQ multiplex PCR; the TCRdb copy retains only in-frame clones and omits some. The data show more than 200,000 clones, around 83% seen once. The CDR3 consists of 18 residues. J gave up 8 bases and V 3 bases, and 21 bases lay outside the gene matches. Patients at the Seattle site were enrolled during active infection and followed longitudinally. The receptor comes from an elderly woman with COVID-19, enrolled during active disease. The chain carries TRBV23-1 and TRBJ1-2, with 7 nucleotides matching TRBD1. TRBV23-1 is known as an ORF, though its function is uncertain. The sequenced material came from peripheral blood. The DNA for the CDR3 is TGCGCCAGCAGTCACATCATTGTGGGGACAGCCCTACCGTTCGGCTACACCTTC. Translated: CASSHIIVGTALPFGYTF.